The 18 T cell receptor beta chains reported below all come from one sample, sequenced in a study of T cells in Graves' hyperthyroidism and ophthalmopathy. TCR beta CDR3 sequences were amplified from RNA transcripts. In the first-round RT-PCR of the TCR CDR3, the HTBI primer set was used. TCRdb re-derived calls from the multiplex PCR reads in MiXCR, one entry per CDR3 protein. The sample yields around 300,000 distinct CDR3 sequences, about an eighth seen once. Sequencing was performed on blood. These receptors came from a woman aged 25 to 39 with Graves' hyperthyroidism that later progressed to Graves' ophthalmopathy.

This clonotype was seen only a few times. The V and J genes are TRBV4-2 and TRBJ2-2, with no clear D. Germline loops: CDR1 LGHNA, CDR2 YNFKEQ. CDR3 length: 17 residues. Deletions cut 4 bases from V and 3 bases from J, with 18 bases between. This CDR3 is CASSRQTFGADTGELFF. The CDR3 region has the DNA TGTGCCAGCAGCCGTCAGACCTTCGGCGCGGACACCGGGGAGCTGTTTTTT.

This clonotype was detected many times. The chain is built from TRBV27 and TRBJ2-7; D possibly matches TRBD1 or TRBD2 (5 bases each). This CDR3 contains 15 residues. Germline CDR1 and CDR2: MNHEY and SMNVEV (reference sequence). The V end lost 8 bases, the J end lost 1 base, and 18 bases lay between the germline ends. The CDR3 here is CASRYGAEGSYEQYF. The CDR3 DNA sequence: TGTGCCAGCCGCTACGGAGCAGAGGGGTCCTACGAGCAGTACTTC.

This clonotype occurred many times. V usage is TRBV28 and J usage is TRBJ2-7; 8 positions match TRBD2. V gave up 6 bases and J gave up 0 bases; unmatched junction bases: 10. Per the germline V gene, CDR1 is MDHEN and CDR2 is SYDVKM. CDR3 length: 16 amino acids. The CDR3 DNA follows: TGTGCCAGCAGCTTCCCTACTAGCGGTAGCTCCTACGAGCAGTACTTC. Translating gives CASSFPTSGSSYEQYF. The full variable domain, completed using reference TRBV28 and TRBJ2-7, is DVKVTQSSRYLVKRTGEKVFLECVQDMDHENMFWYRQDPGLGLRLIYFSYDVKMKEKGDIPEGYSVSREKKERFSLILESASTNQTSMYLCASSFPTSGSSYEQYFGPGTRLTVT.

This clonotype occurred many times. The chain has TRBV30 and TRBJ1-2; 7 bases are a match to TRBD1. Germline CDR1 reads GTSNPN; CDR2 reads SVGIG (reference sequence). V was clipped by 1 base and J by 6 bases; unmatched bases: 11. The CDR3 extends over 15 amino acids. As DNA, the CDR3 is TGTGCCTGGAGTGAGGGTGACAGGGCCGCTGATGGCTACACCTTC. The encoded protein is CAWSEGDRAADGYTF.

This clonotype was seen at least ten times. The chain carries TRBV5-5 and TRBJ2-5; 7 nucleotides line up with TRBD2. The CDR3 runs to 14 residues. Germline V gene sequence: CDR1 SGHKS, CDR2 YYEKEE (reference sequence). The trim removed 0 bases at V and 4 bases at J, leaving 3 bases unmatched. The CDR3 nucleotides are TGTGCCAGCAGCTTGGGAGGCGGGGGAGAGACCCAGTACTTC. Residues: CASSLGGGGETQYF. The entire variable domain, with the rest obtained from reference TRBV5-5 and TRBJ2-5, is as follows: DAGVTQSPTHLIKTRGQQVTLRCSPISGHKSVSWYQQVLGQGPQFIFQYYEKEERGRGNFPDRFSARQFPNYSSELNVNALLLGDSALYLCASSLGGGGETQYFGPGTRLLVL.

This clonotype was counted at least ten times. This sequence joins TRBV7-2 and TRBJ2-3; D gene unclear. Germline CDR1 reads SGHTA; CDR2 reads FQGNSA. V dropped 1 base and J dropped 4 bases, with 6 bases sitting between them. The CDR3 length is 13 residues. The CDR3 is CASSLGFADTQYF. The CDR3, as DNA: TGTGCCAGCAGCTTAGGTTTTGCAGATACGCAGTATTTT.

For this clonotype: Given a much more abundant clone one base away, this may be a read error. This rearrangement joins TRBV18 to TRBJ1-1; D remains ambiguous. CDR3 length: 14 residues. Per germline, CDR1 KGHSH and CDR2 LQKENI. V lost 4 bases and J lost 3, with 12 bases in between. This chain's CDR3 is CASSLRRKDTEAFF. CDR3 DNA sequence: TGTGCCAGCTCACTACGTCGGAAGGACACTGAAGCTTTCTTT.

This clonotype was picked up a small number of times. The chain couples TRBV15 to TRBJ1-4, with D hard to call. CDR1 and CDR2 from the germline V gene are LNHNV and YYDKDF (reference sequence). This CDR3 has 17 amino acids. The germline V and J ends were trimmed by 0 bases and 0 bases, with 11 bases remaining between them. CDR3 sequence reads: CATSRDYKIATNEKLFF. The CDR3 region has the DNA TGTGCCACCAGCAGAGATTACAAGATTGCAACTAATGAAAAACTGTTTTTT.

This clonotype was found many times. The CDR3 coding sequence is TGTGCCAGCAGGCCCCAGGGAAATGGAAACACCATATATTTT. It translates to CASRPQGNGNTIYF. The V call is TRBV7-2, the J call TRBJ1-3; D possibly corresponds to TRBD1 (5 bases). Germline V gives CDR1 SGHTA, CDR2 FQGNSA. CDR3 length: 14 amino acids. V lost 6 bases, J lost 3 bases, and 12 bases lay in between.

In its sample, this clonotype was seen many times. The V call is TRBV20-1, the J call TRBJ1-4, with TRBD1 matching 8 bases. V gave up 5 bases and J gave up 5 bases; unmatched junction bases: 13. Germline V CDR1 and CDR2: DFQATT, SNEGSKA (reference sequence). The CDR3 runs 16 residues. The CDR3 region has the DNA TGCAGTGCTCCGAAGAGTGTGACAGGGGTGAATGAAAAACTGTTTTTT. Amino acids: CSAPKSVTGVNEKLFF.

Ten or more counts support this clonotype. The V gene is TRBV29-1, the J gene TRBJ2-1, with 10 bases identical to TRBD1. This CDR3 is built from 13 residues. V shed 6 bases, J shed 3 bases, and the junction held 2 bases outside the gene matches. Germline V gene lookup returns CDR1 SQVTM and CDR2 ANQGSEA. CDR3 sequence reads: CSVGQGDYNEQFF. The CDR3 DNA reads as TGCAGCGTAGGACAGGGGGACTACAATGAGCAGTTCTTC.

The CDR3 reads CASSYGTSGTDTQYF. CDR3 DNA: TGTGCCAGCAGTTACGGGACTAGCGGCACAGATACGCAGTATTTT. The chain is built from TRBV6-5 and TRBJ2-3; 10 bases fit TRBD2. The V and J ends lost 2 bases and 1 base, in that order; junction bases with no gene match: 0. Germline V lookup: CDR1 MNHEY, CDR2 SVGAGI. The CDR3 spans 15 residues.

The V and J genes are TRBV24-1 and TRBJ2-1; 8 nucleotides align to TRBD2. This CDR3 contains 18 residues. CDR1 is KGHDR, CDR2 SFDVKD, per germline. V lost 5 bases, J lost 0 bases, and 11 bases stayed unmatched. The CDR3 reads CATSGRAGEGPSYNEQFF. In DNA form, the CDR3 reads TGTGCCACCAGTGGACGAGCGGGAGAGGGCCCCTCCTACAATGAGCAGTTCTTC.

The sample holds many counts of this clonotype. An end of the junction differs from the germline gene, which may be a read error. The V and J genes are TRBV7-7 and TRBJ2-7; D may match TRBD1 or TRBD2 (5 bases each). Germline lookup yields CDR1 SSHAT and CDR2 FNYEAQ (reference sequence). The CDR3 has 13 amino acids. The CDR3 here is CASSLVMGDEQYF. The DNA for the CDR3 is TGTGCTAGCAGCTTAGTGATGGGGGACGAGCAGTACTTC.

This clonotype was observed a handful of times. Its ends do not fully match the called genes, so a read error is possible. The chain joins TRBV7-9 to TRBJ2-6, with 7 bases identical to TRBD2. Germline assignment: CDR1 SEHNR and CDR2 FQNEAQ (reference sequence). This CDR3 is 17 amino acids long. The CDR3 bases are TGTGCCAGCAGACGCGATAAGGGAGGGTCTGGGGCCAACGTCCCGACTTTC. Its translation: CASRRDKGGSGANVPTF. The variable domain in full, with the rest retrieved from reference TRBV7-9 and TRBJ2-6, is DTGVSQNPRHKITKRGQNVTFRCDPISEHNRLYWYRQTLGQGPEFLTYFQNEAQLEKSRLLSDRFSAERPKGSFSTLEIQRTEQGDSAMYLCASRRDKGGSGANVPTFGAGSRLTVL.

This clonotype was detected only a few times. The chain is built from TRBV27 and TRBJ2-3; maybe TRBD2 (6 bases). Per the germline V gene, CDR1 is MNHEY and CDR2 is SMNVEV (reference sequence). Trimming stripped 5 bases from V and 12 bases from J, with 9 bases between. The CDR3 has 10 amino acids. This CDR3 reads CASSADYQYF. In nucleotides, the CDR3 is TGTGCCAGCAGTGCGGACTATCAGTATTTT.

This clonotype was counted ten times or more. The V gene is TRBV7-6, the J gene TRBJ1-5; D gene ambiguous. CDR3 length: 15 amino acids. Germline loops: CDR1 SGHVS, CDR2 FNYEAQ. Trimming left V 5 bases short and J 7 bases short, with 18 bases between. CDR3 region: CASSRLLGVGQPQHF. The DNA for the CDR3 is TGTGCCAGCAGCCGCTTGTTGGGTGTCGGACAGCCCCAGCATTTT.

The sample holds many counts of this clonotype. This sequence joins TRBV7-8 and TRBJ2-7; D is possibly TRBD2 (6 bases). Germline CDR1 and CDR2: SGHVS and FQNEAQ. The CDR3 runs to 15 residues. V dropped 0 bases and J dropped 7 bases, with 16 bases sitting between them. CDR3 in DNA: TGTGCCAGCAGCTTAGCGGATGGGGGGTCCGGGGAGCAGTACTTC. Translating gives CASSLADGGSGEQYF.